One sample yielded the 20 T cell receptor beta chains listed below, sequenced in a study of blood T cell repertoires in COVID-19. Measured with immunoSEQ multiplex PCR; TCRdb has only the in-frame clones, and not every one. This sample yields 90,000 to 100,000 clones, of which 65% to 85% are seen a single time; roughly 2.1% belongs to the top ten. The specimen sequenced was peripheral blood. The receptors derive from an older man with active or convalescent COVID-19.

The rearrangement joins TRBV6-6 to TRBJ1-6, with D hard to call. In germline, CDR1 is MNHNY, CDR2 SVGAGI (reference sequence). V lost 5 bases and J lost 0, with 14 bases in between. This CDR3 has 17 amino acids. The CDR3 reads CASSPIGSSSYNSPLHF. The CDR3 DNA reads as TGTGCCAGCAGTCCTATCGGTTCGAGCTCCTATAATTCACCCCTCCACTTT.

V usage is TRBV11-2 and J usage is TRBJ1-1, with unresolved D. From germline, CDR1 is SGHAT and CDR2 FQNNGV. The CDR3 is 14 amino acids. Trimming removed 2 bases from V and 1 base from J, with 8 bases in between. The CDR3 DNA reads TGTGCCAGCAGCTTATCCCCGGGGAACACTGAAGCTTTCTTT. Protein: CASSLSPGNTEAFF. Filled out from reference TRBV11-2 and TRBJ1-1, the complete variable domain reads EAGVAQSPRYKIIEKRQSVAFWCNPISGHATLYWYQQILGQGPKLLIQFQNNGVVDDSQLPKDRFSAERLKGVDSTLKIQPAKLEDSAVYLCASSLSPGNTEAFFGQGTRLTVV.

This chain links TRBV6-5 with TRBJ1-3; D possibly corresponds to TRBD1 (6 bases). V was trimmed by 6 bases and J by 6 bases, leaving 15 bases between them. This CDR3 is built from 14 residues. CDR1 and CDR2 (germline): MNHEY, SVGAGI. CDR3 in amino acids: CASRFDRTPNTIYF. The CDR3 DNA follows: TGTGCCAGCAGGTTCGACAGGACCCCAAACACCATATATTTT.

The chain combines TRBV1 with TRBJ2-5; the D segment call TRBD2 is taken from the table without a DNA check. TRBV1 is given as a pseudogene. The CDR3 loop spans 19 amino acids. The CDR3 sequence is CTSSQNDPFSAGEEETQYF. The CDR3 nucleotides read TGCACCAGCAGCCAAAATGACCCTTTCTCAGCGGGGGAGGAAGAGACCCAGTACTTC.

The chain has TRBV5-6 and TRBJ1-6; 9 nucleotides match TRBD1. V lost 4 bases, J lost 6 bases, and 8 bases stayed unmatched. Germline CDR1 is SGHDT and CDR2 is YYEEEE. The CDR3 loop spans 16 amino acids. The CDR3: CASSVDRGNSNSPLHF. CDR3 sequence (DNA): TGTGCCAGCAGCGTAGACAGGGGGAACTCTAATTCACCCCTCCACTTT.

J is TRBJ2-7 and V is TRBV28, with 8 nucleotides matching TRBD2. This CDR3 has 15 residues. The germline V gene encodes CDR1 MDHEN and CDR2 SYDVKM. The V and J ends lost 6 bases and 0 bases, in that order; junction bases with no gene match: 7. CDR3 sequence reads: CASSGGGSSSYEQYF. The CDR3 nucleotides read TGTGCCAGCAGCGGGGGGGGCTCCAGCTCCTACGAGCAGTACTTC.

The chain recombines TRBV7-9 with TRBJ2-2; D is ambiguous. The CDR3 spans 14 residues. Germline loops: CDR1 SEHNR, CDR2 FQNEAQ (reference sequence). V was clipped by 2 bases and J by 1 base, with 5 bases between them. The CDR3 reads CASSLHGNTGELFF. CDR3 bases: TGTGCCAGCAGCTTACACGGGAACACCGGGGAGCTGTTTTTT.

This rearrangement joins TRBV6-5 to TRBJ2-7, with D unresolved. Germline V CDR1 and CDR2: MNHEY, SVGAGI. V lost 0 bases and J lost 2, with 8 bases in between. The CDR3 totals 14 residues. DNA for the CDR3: TGTGCCAGCAGTTACTCTTACGGTACCTACGAGCAGTACTTC. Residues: CASSYSYGTYEQYF.

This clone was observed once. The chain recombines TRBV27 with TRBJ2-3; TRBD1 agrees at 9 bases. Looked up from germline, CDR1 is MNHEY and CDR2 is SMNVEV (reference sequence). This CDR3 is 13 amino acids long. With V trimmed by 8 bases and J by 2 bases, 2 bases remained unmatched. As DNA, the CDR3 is TGTGCCAGCCGGGACAGGGTCACAGATACGCAGTATTTT. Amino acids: CASRDRVTDTQYF.

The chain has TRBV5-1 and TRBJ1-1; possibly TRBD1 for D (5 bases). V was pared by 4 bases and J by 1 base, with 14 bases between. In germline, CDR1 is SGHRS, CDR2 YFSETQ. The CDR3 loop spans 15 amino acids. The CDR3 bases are TGCGCCAGCAGCACCTTTTTGGGGCCGAACACTGAAGCTTTCTTT. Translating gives CASSTFLGPNTEAFF.

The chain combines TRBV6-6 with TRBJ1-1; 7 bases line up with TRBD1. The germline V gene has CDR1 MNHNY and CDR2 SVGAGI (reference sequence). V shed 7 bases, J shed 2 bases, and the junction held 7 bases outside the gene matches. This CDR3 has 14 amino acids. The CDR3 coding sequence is TGTGCCAGCACCCCTGGGACAGCCAACACTGAAGCTTTCTTT. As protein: CASTPGTANTEAFF.

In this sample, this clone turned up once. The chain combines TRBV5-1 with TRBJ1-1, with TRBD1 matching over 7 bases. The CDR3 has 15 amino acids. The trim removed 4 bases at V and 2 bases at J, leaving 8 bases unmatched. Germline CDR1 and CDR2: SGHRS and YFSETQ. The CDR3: CASSPSGQINTEAFF. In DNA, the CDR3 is TGCGCCAGCAGCCCGTCGGGACAGATAAACACTGAAGCTTTCTTT. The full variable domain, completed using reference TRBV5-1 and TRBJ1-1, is KAGVTQTPRYLIKTRGQQVTLSCSPISGHRSVSWYQQTPGQGLQFLFEYFSETQRNKGNFPGRFSGRQFSNSRSEMNVSTLELGDSALYLCASSPSGQINTEAFFGQGTRLTVV.

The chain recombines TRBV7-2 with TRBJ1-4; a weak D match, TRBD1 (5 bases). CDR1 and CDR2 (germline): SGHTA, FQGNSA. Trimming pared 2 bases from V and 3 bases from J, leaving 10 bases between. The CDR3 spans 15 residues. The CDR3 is CASSLQGSANEKLFF. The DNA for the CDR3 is TGTGCCAGCAGCTTACAGGGCTCCGCTAATGAAAAACTGTTTTTT.

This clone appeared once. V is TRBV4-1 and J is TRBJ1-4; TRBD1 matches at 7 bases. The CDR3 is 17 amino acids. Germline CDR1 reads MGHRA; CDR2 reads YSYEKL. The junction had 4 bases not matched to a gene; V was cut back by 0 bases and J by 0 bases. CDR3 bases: TGCGCCAGCAGCCAAGATACCAGGGGGGCAACTAATGAAAAACTGTTTTTT. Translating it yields CASSQDTRGATNEKLFF.

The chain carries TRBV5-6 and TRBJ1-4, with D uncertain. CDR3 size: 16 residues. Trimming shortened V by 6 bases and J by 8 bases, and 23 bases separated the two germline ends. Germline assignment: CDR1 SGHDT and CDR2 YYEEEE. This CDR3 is CASTLKGLTSGEKLFF. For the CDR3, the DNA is TGTGCCAGCACCTTAAAGGGCCTAACGAGCGGGGAAAAACTGTTTTTT.

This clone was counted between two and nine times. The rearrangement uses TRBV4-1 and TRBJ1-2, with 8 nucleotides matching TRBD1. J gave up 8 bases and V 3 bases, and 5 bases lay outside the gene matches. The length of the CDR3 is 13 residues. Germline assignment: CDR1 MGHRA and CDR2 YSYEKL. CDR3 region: CASSQTTGDGYTF. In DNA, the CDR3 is TGCGCCAGCAGCCAGACGACAGGGGACGGCTACACCTTC.

The CDR3 DNA follows: TGTGCCAGCAGCTGGGACGCGGGGGGTGAGCAGTTCTTC. Protein sequence: CASSWDAGGEQFF. J is TRBJ2-1 and V is TRBV7-2; 8 bases map to TRBD2. The trim removed 4 bases at V and 9 bases at J, leaving 5 bases unmatched. Germline V gene sequence: CDR1 SGHTA, CDR2 FQGNSA. The CDR3 runs to 13 residues. The complete variable domain, with remaining parts taken from reference TRBV7-2 and TRBJ2-1, reads GAGVSQSPSNKVTEKGKDVELRCDPISGHTALYWYRQSLGQGLEFLIYFQGNSAPDKSGLPSDRFSAERTGGSVSTLTIQRTQQEDSAVYLCASSWDAGGEQFFGPGTRLTVL.

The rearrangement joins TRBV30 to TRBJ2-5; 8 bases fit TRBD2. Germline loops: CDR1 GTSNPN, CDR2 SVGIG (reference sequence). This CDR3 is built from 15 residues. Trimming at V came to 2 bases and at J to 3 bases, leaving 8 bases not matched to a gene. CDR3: CAWSLAGRFKETQYF. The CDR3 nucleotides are TGTGCCTGGAGTTTAGCGGGGAGATTCAAAGAGACCCAGTACTTC.

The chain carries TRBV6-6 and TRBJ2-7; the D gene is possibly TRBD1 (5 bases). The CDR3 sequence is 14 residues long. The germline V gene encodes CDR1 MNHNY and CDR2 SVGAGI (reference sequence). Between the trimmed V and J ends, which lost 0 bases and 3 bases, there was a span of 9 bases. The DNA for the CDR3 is TGTGCCAGCAGTTACTCACAAGGGGTCTACGAGCAGTACTTC. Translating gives CASSYSQGVYEQYF.

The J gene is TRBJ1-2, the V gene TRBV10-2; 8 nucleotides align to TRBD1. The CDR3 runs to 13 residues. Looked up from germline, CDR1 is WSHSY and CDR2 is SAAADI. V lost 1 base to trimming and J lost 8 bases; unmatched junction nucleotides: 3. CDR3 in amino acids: CASSELDRAGYTF. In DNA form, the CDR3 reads TGCGCCAGCAGTGAGTTGGACAGGGCAGGCTACACCTTC.